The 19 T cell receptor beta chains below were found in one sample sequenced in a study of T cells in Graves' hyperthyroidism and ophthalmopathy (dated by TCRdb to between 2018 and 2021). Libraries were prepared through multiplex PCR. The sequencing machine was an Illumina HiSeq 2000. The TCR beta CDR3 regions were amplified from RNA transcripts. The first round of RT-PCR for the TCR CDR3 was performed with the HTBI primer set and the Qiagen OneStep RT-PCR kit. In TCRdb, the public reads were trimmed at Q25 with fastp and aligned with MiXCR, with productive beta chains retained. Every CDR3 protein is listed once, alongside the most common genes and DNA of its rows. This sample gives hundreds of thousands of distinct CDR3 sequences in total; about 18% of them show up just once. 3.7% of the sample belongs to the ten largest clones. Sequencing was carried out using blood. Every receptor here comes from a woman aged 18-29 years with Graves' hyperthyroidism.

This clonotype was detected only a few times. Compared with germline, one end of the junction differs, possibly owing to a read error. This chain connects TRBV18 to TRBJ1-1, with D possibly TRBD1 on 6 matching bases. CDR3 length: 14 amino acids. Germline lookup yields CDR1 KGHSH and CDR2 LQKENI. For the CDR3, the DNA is TGTGCCAGCTCTCCACAGGGCCGGGGGACTGAAGCTTTCTTT. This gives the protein CASSPQGRGTEAFF.

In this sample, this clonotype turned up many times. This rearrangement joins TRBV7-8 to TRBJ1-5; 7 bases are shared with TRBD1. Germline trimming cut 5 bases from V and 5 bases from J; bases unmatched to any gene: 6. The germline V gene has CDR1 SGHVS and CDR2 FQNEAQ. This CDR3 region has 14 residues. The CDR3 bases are TGTGCCAGCAGCCTCGACAGGGCCTATCAGCCCCAGCATTTT. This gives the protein CASSLDRAYQPQHF.

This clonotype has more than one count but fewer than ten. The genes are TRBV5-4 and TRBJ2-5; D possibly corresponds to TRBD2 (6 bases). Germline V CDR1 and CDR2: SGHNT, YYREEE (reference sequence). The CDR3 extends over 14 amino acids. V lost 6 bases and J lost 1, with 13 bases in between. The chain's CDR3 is CASTLGGVQETQYF. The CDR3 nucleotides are TGTGCCAGCACCTTAGGAGGGGTCCAAGAGACCCAGTACTTC.

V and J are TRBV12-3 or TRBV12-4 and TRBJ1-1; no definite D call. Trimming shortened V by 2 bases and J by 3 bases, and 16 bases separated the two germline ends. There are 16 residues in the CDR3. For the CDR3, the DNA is TGTGCCAGCAGTTTACTGGCTGGGGTGCGGGACACTGAAGCTTTCTTT. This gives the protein CASSLLAGVRDTEAFF.

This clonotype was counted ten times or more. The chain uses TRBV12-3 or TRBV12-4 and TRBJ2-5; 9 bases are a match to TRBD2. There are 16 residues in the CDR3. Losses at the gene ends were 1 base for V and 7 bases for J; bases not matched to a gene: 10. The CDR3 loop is CASSLGLAGTRGTQYF. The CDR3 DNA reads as TGTGCCAGCAGTTTAGGGCTAGCGGGGACGAGAGGGACCCAGTACTTC.

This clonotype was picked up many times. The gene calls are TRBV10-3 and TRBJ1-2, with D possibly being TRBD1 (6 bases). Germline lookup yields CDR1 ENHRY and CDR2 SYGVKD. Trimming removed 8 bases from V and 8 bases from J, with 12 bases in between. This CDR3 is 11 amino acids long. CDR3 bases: TGTGCCATCGAGGGGGACGGCGGCTACACCTTC. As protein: CAIEGDGGYTF.

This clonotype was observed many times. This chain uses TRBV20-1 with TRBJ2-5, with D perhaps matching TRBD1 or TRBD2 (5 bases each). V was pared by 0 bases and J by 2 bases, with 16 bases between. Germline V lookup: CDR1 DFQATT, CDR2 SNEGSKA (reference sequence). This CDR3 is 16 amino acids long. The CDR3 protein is CSARELRRDEQETQYF. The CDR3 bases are TGCAGTGCTAGAGAACTGCGCCGGGACGAACAAGAGACCCAGTACTTC.

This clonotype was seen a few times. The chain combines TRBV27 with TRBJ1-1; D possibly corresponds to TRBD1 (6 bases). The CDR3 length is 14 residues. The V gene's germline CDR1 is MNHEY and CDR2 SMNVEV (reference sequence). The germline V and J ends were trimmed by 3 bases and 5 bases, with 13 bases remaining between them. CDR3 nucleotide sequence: TGTGCCAGCAGTTTTCAGACACAGGGAACTGAAGCTTTCTTT. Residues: CASSFQTQGTEAFF.

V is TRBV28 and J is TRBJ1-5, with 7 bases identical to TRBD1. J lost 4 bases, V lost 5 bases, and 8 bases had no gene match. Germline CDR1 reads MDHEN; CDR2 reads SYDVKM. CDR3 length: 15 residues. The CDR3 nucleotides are TGTGCCAGCAGTGATGGACAGGAGTCAAATCAGCCCCAGCATTTT. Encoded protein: CASSDGQESNQPQHF. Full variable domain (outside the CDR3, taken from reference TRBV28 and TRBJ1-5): DVKVTQSSRYLVKRTGEKVFLECVQDMDHENMFWYRQDPGLGLRLIYFSYDVKMKEKGDIPEGYSVSREKKERFSLILESASTNQTSMYLCASSDGQESNQPQHFGDGTRLSIL.

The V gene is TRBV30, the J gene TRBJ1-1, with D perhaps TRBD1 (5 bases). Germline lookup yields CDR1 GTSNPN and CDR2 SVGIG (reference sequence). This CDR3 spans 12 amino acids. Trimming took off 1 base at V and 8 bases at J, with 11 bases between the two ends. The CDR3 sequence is CAWSEYPGEAFF. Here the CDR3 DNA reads TGTGCCTGGAGTGAGTACCCAGGGGAAGCTTTCTTT.

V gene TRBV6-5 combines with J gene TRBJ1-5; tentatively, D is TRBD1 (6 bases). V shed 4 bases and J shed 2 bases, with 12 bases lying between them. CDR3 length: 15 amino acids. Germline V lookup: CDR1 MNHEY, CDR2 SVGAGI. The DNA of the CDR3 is TGTGCCAGCAGTTCAGGGGCATGGGGCAATCAGCCCCAGCATTTT. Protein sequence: CASSSGAWGNQPQHF.

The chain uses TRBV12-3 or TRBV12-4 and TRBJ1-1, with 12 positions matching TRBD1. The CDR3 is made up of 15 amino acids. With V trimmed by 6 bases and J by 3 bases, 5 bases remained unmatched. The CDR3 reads CASRRDRGRYTEAFF. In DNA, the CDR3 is TGTGCCAGCAGGCGGGACAGGGGGCGATACACTGAAGCTTTCTTT.

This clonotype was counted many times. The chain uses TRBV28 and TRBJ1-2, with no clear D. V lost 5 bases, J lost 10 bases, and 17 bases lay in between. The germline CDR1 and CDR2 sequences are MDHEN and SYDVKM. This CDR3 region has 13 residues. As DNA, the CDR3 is TGTGCCAGCAGTACCTCGCCCCCGAACGACTACACCTTC. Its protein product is CASSTSPPNDYTF.

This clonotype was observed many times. Here the CDR3 DNA reads TGTGCCAGCAGCCCACAGCTTCAAGAGACCCAGTACTTC. This translates into CASSPQLQETQYF. This chain links TRBV28 with TRBJ2-5, with unresolved D. Germline CDR1 and CDR2: MDHEN and SYDVKM. The CDR3 contains 13 residues. V lost 6 bases and J 2 bases, leaving 10 bases between the germline ends.

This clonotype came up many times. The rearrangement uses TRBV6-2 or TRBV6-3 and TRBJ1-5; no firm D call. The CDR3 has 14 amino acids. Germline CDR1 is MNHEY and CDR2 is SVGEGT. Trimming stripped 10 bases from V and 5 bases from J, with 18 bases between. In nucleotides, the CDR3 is TGTGCCACATCTCTGTGGGGTTCTCATCAGCCCCAGCATTTT. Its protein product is CATSLWGSHQPQHF.

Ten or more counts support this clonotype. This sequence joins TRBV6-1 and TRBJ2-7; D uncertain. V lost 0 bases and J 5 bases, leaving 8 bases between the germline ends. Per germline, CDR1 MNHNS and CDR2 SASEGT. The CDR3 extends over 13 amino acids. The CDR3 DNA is TGTGCCAGCAGTGAAGCCGGCAGGAACGAGCAGTACTTC. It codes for CASSEAGRNEQYF.

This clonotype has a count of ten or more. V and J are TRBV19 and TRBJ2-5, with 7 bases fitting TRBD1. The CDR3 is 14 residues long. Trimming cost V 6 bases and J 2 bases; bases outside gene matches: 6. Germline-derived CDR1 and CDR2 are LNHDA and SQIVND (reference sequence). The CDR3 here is CASRETGLQETQYF. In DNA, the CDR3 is TGTGCCAGTAGAGAGACAGGGTTACAAGAGACCCAGTACTTC.

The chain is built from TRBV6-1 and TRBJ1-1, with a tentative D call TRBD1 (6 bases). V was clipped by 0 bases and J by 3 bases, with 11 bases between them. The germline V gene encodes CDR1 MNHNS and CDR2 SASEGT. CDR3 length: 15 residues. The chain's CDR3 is CASSEAQGWDTEAFF. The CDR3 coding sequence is TGTGCCAGCAGTGAAGCACAGGGATGGGACACTGAAGCTTTCTTT.

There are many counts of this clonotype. The CDR3: CSVQAGAGETQYF. As DNA, the CDR3 is TGCAGCGTCCAAGCGGGGGCGGGGGAGACCCAGTACTTC. The J gene is TRBJ2-5, the V gene TRBV29-1; 8 nucleotides agree with TRBD2. Germline V gene sequence: CDR1 SQVTM, CDR2 ANQGSEA. J gave up 5 bases and V 6 bases, and 8 bases lay outside the gene matches. CDR3 length: 13 amino acids.